The rows below give T cell receptor beta chains drawn from one sample of a study of T-cell reconstitution after alpha-beta-depleted transplantation in children. TCRdb re-called the PCR reads with MiXCR, one entry per CDR3 protein. Found here are approximately 980,000 distinct CDR3 sequences, about 26% of them singletons; the top ten hold under 30%. This specimen consisted of PBMCs, mostly from graft donor cells, obtained 360 days after TCRalphabeta/CD19-depleted stem cell transplant. All receptors derive from a boy younger than two who had a stem cell transplant for SCID, so the T cells may come from the graft donor. Both conserved end residues are part of each CDR3. Each record gives: D gene, V gene, J gene, clone size, CDR3 DNA, CDR3 protein. The D gene is left open where the match is weak. Only part of the rows carry a size: once, few, many, or a class if the clone is expanded.

>NA|TRBV6-5|TRBJ1-3|NA
TGTGCCAGCAGTTACGACCTCTCTGGAAACACCATATATTTT
CASSYDLSGNTIYF
>NA|TRBV5-1|TRBJ1-2|NA
TGCGCCAGCAGCACGGACCCTGGGGCTTCCTATGGCTACACCTTC
CASSTDPGASYGYTF
>NA|TRBV4-1|TRBJ2-1|NA
TGCGCCAGCAGCCAAGACCGCGGACAGAGTGAGCAGTTCTTC
CASSQDRGQSEQFF
>TRBD2|TRBV15|TRBJ2-7|few
TGTGCCACCAGCATGAGCGGGACGGAGCAGTACTTC
CATSMSGTEQYF
>NA|TRBV6-4|TRBJ2-3|NA
TGTGCCAGCAGTGACCAGTTGGGAGATACGCAGTATTTT
CASSDQLGDTQYF
>TRBD1|TRBV28|TRBJ2-2|few
TGTGCCAGCAGTTTACGGACAGGGCTCGGGGAGCTGTTTTTT
CASSLRTGLGELFF
>NA|TRBV4-3|TRBJ1-6|NA
TGCGCCAGCAGCCGGGGACTGAGGAGCTCCTATAATTCACCCCTCCACTTT
CASSRGLRSSYNSPLHF
>NA|TRBV7-8|TRBJ2-3|NA
TGTGCCAGCAGCTTTTTCCCAGATACGCAGTATTTT
CASSFFPDTQYF
>NA|TRBV5-1|TRBJ1-1|few
TGCGCCAGCAGCTTGGAGTACATGAACACTGAAGCTTTCTTT
CASSLEYMNTEAFF
>TRBD2|TRBV9|TRBJ2-1|few
TGTGCCAGCAGCGTAGCGGGGGGGAACTACAATGAGCAGTTCTTC
CASSVAGGNYNEQFF
>NA|TRBV3-1|TRBJ2-3|NA
TGTGCCAGCAGCCAAAGGCATAGCGGAAGCACAGATACGCAGTATTTT
CASSQRHSGSTDTQYF
>NA|TRBV28|TRBJ2-1|once
TGTGCCAGCAGTTTATCCGGCCTGAGCTCCTACAATGAGCAGTTCTTC
CASSLSGLSSYNEQFF
>NA|TRBV3-1|TRBJ2-5|few
TGTGCCAGCAGCCAAGTTACAGGGACAAGGAAGGAGACCCAGTACTTC
CASSQVTGTRKETQYF
>TRBD1|TRBV15|TRBJ2-2|few
TGTGCCACCAGCAGAGGTCGGGGACAGCCGAACACCGGGGAGCTGTTTTTT
CATSRGRGQPNTGELFF
>NA|TRBV30|TRBJ1-1|NA
TGTGCCTGGAGTCAACAGGGTAGCACTGAAGCTTTCTTT
CAWSQQGSTEAFF
>NA|TRBV3-1|TRBJ2-3|few
TGTGCCAGCAGCCAAGATCGGGGGATCGGCACAGATACGCAGTATTTT
CASSQDRGIGTDTQYF
>NA|TRBV20-1|TRBJ1-2|NA
TGCAGTGCCCCGCGGACAGCGCAATATGGCTACACCTTC
CSAPRTAQYGYTF
>NA|TRBV9|TRBJ2-7|few
TGTGCCAGCAGCCTCCCGGCGGGGTTAGTCCACGAGCAGTACTTC
CASSLPAGLVHEQYF
>NA|TRBV3-1|TRBJ2-5|NA
TGTGCCAGCAGCCAGAAGGCAGACCAGTACTTC
CASSQKADQYF
>NA|TRBV5-4|TRBJ1-1|NA
TGTGCCAGCAGCTTGTGGGGGGGCCGGATTGGCACTGAAGCTTTCTTT
CASSLWGGRIGTEAFF
>NA|TRBV7-9|TRBJ1-1|NA
TGTGCCAGCAGCTTAATCGGGGGCGCGGTCACTGAAGCTTTCTTT
CASSLIGGAVTEAFF
>NA|TRBV29-1|TRBJ1-4|NA
TGCAGCGTTGAAGCTAATGAAAAACTGTTTTTT
CSVEANEKLFF
>NA|TRBV20-1|TRBJ2-5|few
TGCAGTGCTAGAGATCTCGGGGTTGAAGAGACCCAGTACTTC
CSARDLGVEETQYF
>NA|TRBV6-4|TRBJ1-5|NA
TGTGCCAGCAGTGCGGTGATGGGCAATCAGCCCCAGCATTTT
CASSAVMGNQPQHF
>NA|TRBV19|TRBJ1-1|few
TGTGCCAGTAGTGCCCGAGGGCGGGGCATGAACACTGAAGCTTTCTTT
CASSARGRGMNTEAFF
>TRBD1|TRBV3-1|TRBJ2-7|few
TGTGCCAGCAGCCCCCGACAGGGATCCTCGTCGAAGCAGTACTTC
CASSPRQGSSSKQYF
>NA|TRBV5-1|TRBJ2-1|NA
TGCGCCAGCAGCTCCACCCGGCGCGCTGAGCAGTTCTTC
CASSSTRRAEQFF
>NA|TRBV10-2|TRBJ2-1|few
TGCGCCAGCAGTGAGTTGAGATTTGGGTTTGATGAGCAGTTCTTC
CASSELRFGFDEQFF
>TRBD1|TRBV5-1|TRBJ2-7|many
TGCGCCAGCAGCCCCGGGACAGGGGGCTACTACGAGCAGTACTTC
CASSPGTGGYYEQYF
>TRBD2|TRBV7-3|TRBJ2-5|NA
TGTGCCAGCAGCTTACGCGGGGGGTATACCCAGTACTTC
CASSLRGGYTQYF
>TRBD1|TRBV20-1|TRBJ2-7|many
TGCAGTGCTACCCGGGACAGCGACTCCTACGAGCAGTACTTC
CSATRDSDSYEQYF
>NA|TRBV9|TRBJ2-3|NA
TGTGCCAGCAGCGGCTTCGGGGGTACAGATACGCAGTATTTT
CASSGFGGTDTQYF
>NA|TRBV13|TRBJ2-1|many
TGTGCCAGCAGCCTACATTCACAGGTTCCCCGATACAATGAGCAGTTCTTC
CASSLHSQVPRYNEQFF
>NA|TRBV12-3/TRBV12-4|TRBJ2-5|NA
TGTGCCAGCAGCCCCACCCTCGAGACCCAGTACTTC
CASSPTLETQYF
>NA|TRBV4-2|TRBJ2-1|NA
TGTGCCAGCAGCCGAAATAGCCCGGGACCGGGGTTCTTC
CASSRNSPGPGFF
>TRBD2|TRBV12-3/TRBV12-4|TRBJ2-7|NA
TGTGCCAGCAGACCCGGGACTAGCGGGGGGTCCGAGTACTTC
CASRPGTSGGSEYF
>NA|TRBV5-1|TRBJ1-3|NA
TGCGCCAGCAGCCCTACGGCTCCTGGAAACACCATATATTTT
CASSPTAPGNTIYF
>NA|TRBV27|TRBJ2-5|NA
TGTGCCAGCAGTTTGGGCCGCCCGAAAGAGACCCAGTACTTC
CASSLGRPKETQYF
>TRBD1|TRBV14|TRBJ2-4|NA
TGTGCCAGCAGCCAGACAGGGAAGGCCAAAAACATTCAGTACTTC
CASSQTGKAKNIQYF
>NA|TRBV12-3/TRBV12-4|TRBJ1-1|NA
TGTGCCAGCAGTTTCGGCGGTAAGGACACTGAAGCTTTCTTT
CASSFGGKDTEAFF
>NA|TRBV9|TRBJ2-3|many
TGTGCCAGCAGCGGCGACCCGGACTATTTGCCAGATACGCAGTATTTT
CASSGDPDYLPDTQYF
>TRBD1|TRBV7-2|TRBJ1-1|NA
TGTGCCAGCAACCGGGACAGCAATATGAACACTGAAGCTTTCTTT
CASNRDSNMNTEAFF
>TRBD1|TRBV18|TRBJ2-7|NA
TGTGCCAGCTCACCTAAAATGGGACAGGACTACGAGCAGTACTTC
CASSPKMGQDYEQYF
>TRBD2|TRBV4-2|TRBJ2-1|NA
TGTGCCAGCAGCCGCGGGACTAGCGAACCCTCCTACAATGAGCAGTTCTTC
CASSRGTSEPSYNEQFF
>NA|TRBV20-1|TRBJ2-3|NA
TGCAGTGCTAGGGACCGGGACCGAGGCACAGATACGCAGTATTTT
CSARDRDRGTDTQYF
>TRBD1|TRBV20-1|TRBJ1-1|NA
TGCAGTGTTGCAACCGGGACAGGGGTGAACACTGAAGCTTTCTTT
CSVATGTGVNTEAFF
>TRBD2|TRBV27|TRBJ2-5|few
TGTGCCAGCAGTTTAGGTCGGGGGGGCCAGGGGACCCAGTACTTC
CASSLGRGGQGTQYF
>TRBD1|TRBV5-1|TRBJ1-2|few
TGCGCCAGCAGCGCTAAGCGGGACAGGAAAGGCTATGGCTACACCTTC
CASSAKRDRKGYGYTF
>TRBD1|TRBV6-5|TRBJ1-4|NA
TGTGCCAGCAGTTACGGGGACAGAAAAAAACTGTTTTTT
CASSYGDRKKLFF
>NA|TRBV28|TRBJ2-7|few
TGTGCCAGCAGTTACGGAAACTACGAGCAGTACTTC
CASSYGNYEQYF
>TRBD2|TRBV4-2|TRBJ2-1|NA
TGTGCCAGCAGCCAGCCAGCGGGGGGGCGAAAAAATGAGCAGTTCTTC
CASSQPAGGRKNEQFF
>NA|TRBV5-1|TRBJ2-7|few
TGCGCCAGCAGCTTACGTCTTAGCTCCTACGAGCAGTACTTC
CASSLRLSSYEQYF
>NA|TRBV7-8|TRBJ2-7|few
TGTGCCAGCAGCCCAGTAAGGGGGACCTACGAGCAGTACTTC
CASSPVRGTYEQYF
>TRBD1|TRBV10-3|TRBJ2-6|NA
TGTGCCATCAGCGGCCGGGACAGGGGTTCCTCTGGGGCCAACGTCCTGACTTTC
CAISGRDRGSSGANVLTF
>TRBD2|TRBV20-1|TRBJ2-7|few
TGCAGTGCTAGTCGGATCGGGACTAGCGGAACCTACGAGCAGTACTTC
CSASRIGTSGTYEQYF